The T cell receptor (beta chain) described here comes from a study of blood T cell repertoires in COVID-19. Generated by immunoSEQ multiplex PCR, the TCRdb table keeps only in-frame clones and is missing some. The sample holds under 450,000 clones, 86% seen once. There are 14 residues in the CDR3. Germline assignment: CDR1 SQVTM and CDR2 ANQGSEA. V dropped 6 bases and J dropped 1; count of bases not matched to a gene: 7. The origin of this receptor is a woman aged 55-70 years with COVID-19, enrolled during active disease. Sequencing was done on a sample of peripheral blood. The chain carries TRBV29-1 and TRBJ2-5; 8 nucleotides match TRBD1. CDR3 DNA: TGCAGCGTAGTCCAGGGGGCCAGCCAAGAGACCCAGTACTTC. Encoded protein: CSVVQGASQETQYF. Drawing the rest from reference TRBV29-1 and TRBJ2-5, the complete variable domain is SAVISQKPSRDICQRGTSLTIQCQVDSQVTMMFWYRQQPGQSLTLIATANQGSEATYESGFVIDKFPISRPNLTFSTLTVSNMSPEDSSIYLCSVVQGASQETQYFGPGTRLLVL.